The entry that follows covers one T cell receptor beta chain sequence. Antigen specificity is unknown. Treatment denoted: over 15 received Ad26.COV2.S at low or high dose, single or two shots; roughly five received placebo; per-sample allocation not given. The investigators took samples on day 63 after the first vaccine or placebo injection. This specimen comes from a study of Ad26.COV2.S vaccination and SARS-CoV-2 variants. Study conclusions and caveats: Those who received vaccine or placebo ended up with similar non-spike TCR breadth.

The method was immunoSEQ multiplex PCR; TCRdb's version includes in-frame clones alone and lacks a portion of them. Counted here are 330,000 or so clones, 85% to 90% occurring once; the ten biggest clones make up 4.5% to 5.5%. Germline assignment: CDR1 SEHNR and CDR2 FQNEAQ (reference sequence). The CDR3 runs to 16 residues. V lost 5 bases to trimming and J lost 0 bases, with 13 bases between them. The source was peripheral blood, collected in a trial of Ad26.COV2.S vaccine versus placebo. This TCR was recovered from a person between 18 and 59 years old who received the Ad26.COV2.S COVID-19 vaccine or a placebo. This chain connects TRBV7-9 to TRBJ2-2; D is perhaps TRBD1 (7 bases). The CDR3 loop is CASSPAGGPNTGELFF. For the CDR3, the DNA is TGTGCCAGCAGCCCTGCAGGGGGGCCGAACACCGGGGAGCTGTTTTTT.